The clone carrying this TCR beta chain was observed once. Its antigen is still unknown. The junction differs from germline at one of its ends, possibly a read error. The identical CDR3 is also encoded by other nucleotide sequences in the sample. Each donor was healthy, and each was a bone marrow donor. The study ran its PCR with 60 Vbeta and 13 Jbeta primers. Clones were read by immunoSEQ multiplex PCR, and TCRdb kept only the in-frame ones, dropping some. In the table there are roughly 140,000 clones, 80% to 90% of which are singletons. The CDR3 runs 14 residues. Germline CDR1 and CDR2: MNHNS and SASEGT. The sample is drawn from a study of cytomegalovirus exposure and HLA in healthy donors. Background on the study: Among about 179 million T cells, an earlier analysis found 117 million unique TCR beta sequences.

Points from the study as a whole: Sequencing depth across donors, presence/absence analyses assumed, was roughly uniform. Confirmation in vitro established that a few CMV-associated chains were specific for CMV antigens.

This clonotype originated in a young woman in good health and CMV-seronegative. The chain combines TRBV6-1 with TRBJ1-1, with D unresolved. Material for sequencing was PBMCs. Here the CDR3 DNA reads TGCGCCAGTAAGAGGATGGGTTCGGGCACTGAAGCTTTCTTT. Amino acid sequence: CASKRMGSGTEAFF.